This TCR beta chain stems from a study of cytomegalovirus exposure and HLA in healthy donors (dated by TCRdb to between 2016 and 2019). Describing the broader study: According to an earlier analysis of several hundred of the donors, some 180 million T cells yielded 117 million unique TCR beta sequences and more than 250 Gb of sequence data. Using immunosequencing, the study profiled T cell repertoires from 500 to 800 subjects and related those repertoires to cytomegalovirus serostatus. The number of typed donors differed by locus: about 620-640 for A, B, C, DRB1 and DQB1; 500 to 550 for DQA1; approximately 600 for DPA1; and some 430 for DPB1. High-throughput TCR immunosequencing, statistical association of individual TCRs with disease status, and machine learning were combined to predict cytomegalovirus infection status. Rather than using new phenotypic data, the later analysis identified candidate immune exposures from TCR beta sequences and from how often those sequences occurred across donors. A later analysis re-examined previously published TCR beta repertoires from about 670 donors and added high-resolution HLA genotyping to investigate patterns of TCR occurrence. Among some 410 genotyped donors of the cohort, an average of approximately 240,000 unique TCR beta nucleotide sequences were sequenced per donor, around 20% of them non-productive. Of the 398 genotyped donors, 75% to 85% were placed in the genetic ancestry cluster associated with self-reported Caucasian donors. Every repertoire in the discovery cohort had been generated on one and the same sequencing platform. An early release covering some 640 HLA-typed donors comprised 250 to 350 gigabases of sequencing data and some 79 million unique TCR sequences. Donor age, sex, ethnicity and CMV serostatus were compiled alongside the repertoire data. A later genetic analysis used genome-wide SNP genotypes for about three fifths of the 666 donors, treating that subset as a discovery cohort. To decide whether each TCR beta V gene segment behaved as functional or pseudogenic, an earlier analysis of some 600 of the donors relied on high-throughput TCR beta sequencing. Both class I and class II loci were covered by HLA typing, at four-digit resolution. The aim of the study was to test whether cataloging public T cell receptors could identify signatures of past pathogen exposure. Along with the approximately 700-subject first cohort, a separate validation cohort of over a hundred different subjects was used. Four or five DR-DQ haplotypes were handled as single units for association and clustering, since linkage in the cohort was strong. The investigation overall reported the following: In an earlier analysis of more than 500 of the donors, most TCR beta V segments appeared in productive rearrangements about 87% or about 30% of the time, broadly matching IMGT annotations. The authors suggested that the approach could potentially be generalized to other disease states and immunological phenotypes. In a later analysis, several top co-occurrence clusters were reported to appear linked to parvovirus B19, influenza, CMV and Epstein-Barr virus. The only immune exposure information available for the cohort was CMV serostatus. A further reported finding was that TCR beta sequences accurately predicted the HLA-A and HLA-B alleles for most subjects in the first cohort. The study listed over 150 TCR beta chains as associated with cytomegalovirus. A cluster of highly shared sequence variants was judged likely to be a technical artifact of the sequencing pipeline. A few of the identified cytomegalovirus-associated TCR beta chains were confirmed in vitro to be specific for cytomegalovirus antigens. V-gene and J-gene trimming of TCR beta chains was associated with a missense DCLRE1C variant in a later genetic analysis, and the association was replicated in an independent cohort. While some public TCRs were present in many individuals, most TCR sequences turned up only very rarely across donors. The classifier was reported to diagnose cytomegalovirus status with high specificity and sensitivity in both the original and validation cohorts. Because the 87-base-pair reads could not distinguish some IMGT-functional V segments, including TRBV6-2 and TRBV6-3, those segments were excluded. In a later analysis, most CMV-associated TCR beta chains were found to appear HLA-restricted, with HLA associations seemingly driven largely by CMV exposure. When HLA alleles, especially DR and DQ, strongly co-occurred, attributing TCR associations to individual alleles was difficult. Presence/absence analyses assumed roughly uniform sequencing depth across donors, an assumption that may not hold. Correlated functional status among segregating V segments might reflect linkage disequilibrium, but an unknown experimental factor could not be ruled out. According to a later analysis, TCR association rates differed among HLA loci, with DRB1 alleles showing the most associated TCRs and HLA-C alleles showing the fewest. The cohort was sequenced for TCR beta chains only, and without alpha or paired-chain data the features that could be detected were limited. According to a later genetic analysis, donors in an Asian-associated ancestry cluster had fewer N-insertions in productive TCRs than the approximately 700-donor mean. At a false discovery rate of 0.05, a later analysis linked about 16,000 TCR beta sequences to specific HLA alleles. About 17 rarely observed V segments, including chromosome 9 orphons, were excluded from the earlier analysis of a few hundred of the donors because counts were too low. Because some donors lacked HLA typing at each locus, the association tests relied only on the typed subset. Compared with equally common non-associated chains, HLA-associated TCR beta chains in a later analysis were more clonally expanded and had lower generation probabilities.

Libraries were constructed by the immunoSEQ multiplex PCR assay. The multiplex PCR relied on a mix of 60 forward primers for TCR Vbeta segments and 13 reverse primers for TCR Jbeta segments. Amplification of the CDR3 region of rearranged TCR beta genes was performed with a multiplex PCR assay on genomic DNA. The amplified TCR beta libraries were sequenced on the Illumina HiSeq System as 87-base-pair reads. In the source study's methods: A later analysis counted some 74 million unique TCR beta chains across the 690 or so repertoires, and roughly 11 million of these chains were shared by at least two donors. Raw reads were error-corrected and collapsed into unique sequences with a nearest-neighbor algorithm that merged closely related sequences to remove PCR and sequencing errors. V, D and J gene segments were assigned by aligning CDR3 sequences to IMGT reference sequences. For a sequence to be retained, at least a six-nucleotide match to both a V gene segment and a J gene segment was required. A rearrangement counted as productive if the CDR3 had no stop codons and remained in frame with V and J, and every other rearrangement counted as non-productive. CDR3 was defined by IMGT convention, running from the second conserved V-encoded cysteine to the conserved J-encoded phenylalanine. The earlier analysis of roughly 590 of the donors excluded any sequence lacking an unambiguous match to a single V gene segment. An earlier analysis of a few hundred of the donors classified V segments as functional when productive rearrangements were above 56.7% and as segregating when the standard deviation between donors was above 5%. A statistical classification framework was developed to diagnose cytomegalovirus status using the catalog of TCR beta chain sequences. V and J gene assignment, in a later analysis, came from comparing TCR nucleotide sequences with IMGT/GENE-DB human TR gene sequences. The TCRdist pipeline was used in a later analysis to assign CDR3 sequences and most-parsimonious VDJ recombination scenarios. A later analysis defined each TCR beta chain by its CDR3 amino acid sequence plus V-gene family, and excluded reads lacking a unique V-gene family. In a later analysis, 500 to 700 highly shared, low-generation-probability nucleotide sequences were removed to address suspected cross-contamination and a sequencing artifact. In a later analysis, a clonal expansion index was calculated for each public chain from normalized within-repertoire ranks of inferred template counts. A later analysis computed generation probabilities with a VDJ recombination model fitted to out-of-frame rearrangements, and checked the results against IGoR. In a later analysis, hypergeometric tests were used to score TCR-TCR, TCR-HLA and TCR-CMV co-occurrence, with a repertoire-size bias correction applied to TCR pairs. In a later analysis, false discovery rates were estimated by permuting HLA or CMV assignments 20 times. In a later analysis, co-occurring TCRs were grouped using DBSCAN, and TCRdist sequence similarity was added for clustering within HLA-allele-positive subsets. For co-occurrence clustering, repertoires with fewer than 30,000 or more than 120,000 public chains were excluded, along with four to six repertoires with anomalous nucleotide sharing. Drawn from immuneACCESS, this table holds only the in-frame rearrangements with V and J called that TCRdb kept. Clones are partly lost; checked studies trace under half to an unresolved V gene and leave the rest unexplained. From that table come the V and J calls and clone size; the DNA was used to work out D and trimming. Counted in this sample were approximately 170,000 clones; approximately 81% of them appeared once. The ten largest clones add up to approximately 2.2% of the sample.

The germline V gene gives CDR1 as MGHRA and CDR2 as YSYEKL. V is trimmed back by 1 base and J by 4 bases, and the junction contains 1 base that no gene match accounts for. The CDR3 covers 16 residues, taking in both the cysteine and the phenylalanine. Only the CDR3 DNA stays, 48 bases, in frame from base 1. The cohort was made up of 500 to 850 healthy bone marrow donors. Cohort members were all nominally healthy when sampled, although unrecorded immune exposures were likely present. The donor tested CMV seronegative, placing the donor among the 350 or so seronegative members of the cohort. Each donor provided a peripheral blood sample, and peripheral blood mononuclear cells were used for TCR beta sequencing. The Qiagen DNeasy Blood Extraction Kit was used to extract genomic DNA from the blood cell samples. Concerning this clone itself: This clone's antigen is unknown. The input lacks base qualities; no much larger clone sits a single base away.

The receptor was isolated from a woman aged 45-60 years in good health and CMV-seronegative. The chain joins TRBV4-1 to TRBJ2-2, with 12 middle bases fitting TRBD2. The specimen was PBMCs. The CDR3 in this case is CASSQGTSGITGELFF. The nucleotide sequence is given as TGCGCCAGCAGCCAAGGGACTAGCGGGATCACCGGGGAGCTGTTTTTT.